The 26 T cell receptor beta chains presented below share a single source sample, sequenced in a study of T cells in Graves' hyperthyroidism and ophthalmopathy. RNA transcripts gave rise to amplified TCR beta CDR3 regions. In the first-round RT-PCR of the TCR CDR3, the HTBI primer set was used. TCRdb fed the multiplex PCR reads into MiXCR, producing one record per CDR3 protein. The sample holds approximately 370,000 distinct CDR3 sequences, about 16% seen once. Source material: blood. The receptors derive from a woman younger than 45 with Graves' hyperthyroidism.

Details on this clonotype: One junction end does not reproduce the germline sequence, and a read error may be involved. V and J are TRBV12-3 or TRBV12-4 and TRBJ2-2; a weak D match, TRBD1 (6 bases). This CDR3 contains 20 residues. CDR3 amino acids: CASRTQGTALRGRNTGELLF. The CDR3 region has the DNA TGTGCCAGCCGCACTCAGGGGACCGCACTCCGAGGACGGAACACCGGGGAGCTGCTTTTT.

This clonotype has ten or more counts. The CDR3 loop is CASSSKTGIRTGELFF. CDR3 sequence (DNA): TGTGCCAGCAGCTCAAAGACGGGGATCCGAACCGGGGAGCTGTTTTTT. This chain joins TRBV11-3 and TRBJ2-2; D possibly corresponds to TRBD2 (5 bases). The germline CDR1 and CDR2 sequences are SGHNT and YENEEA. This CDR3 is 16 amino acids long. Between the trimmed V and J ends, which lost 4 bases and 5 bases, there was a span of 17 bases. Variable domain in full (rest from reference TRBV11-3 and TRBJ2-2): EAGVVQSPRYKIIEKKQPVAFWCNPISGHNTLYWYLQNLGQGPELLIRYENEEAVDDSQLPKDRFSAERLKGVDSTLKIQPAELGDSAVYLCASSSKTGIRTGELFFGEGSRLTVL.

This clonotype was seen at least ten times. V is TRBV2 and J is TRBJ2-1; a possible D gene is TRBD2 (6 bases). The CDR3 is 17 residues long. Deletions cut 2 bases from V and 4 bases from J, with 18 bases between. From germline, CDR1 is SNHLY and CDR2 FYNNEI. CDR3 DNA sequence: TGTGCCAGCAGTGAAATTGGCGGGGAACAACCTTACAATGAGCAGTTCTTC. Translating it yields CASSEIGGEQPYNEQFF.

This rearrangement joins TRBV7-9 to TRBJ1-4; D is unresolved. This CDR3 comprises 15 residues. Trimming took 1 base from V and 1 from J, leaving 7 bases between them. Germline V gene data show CDR1 as SEHNR and CDR2 as FQNEAQ (reference sequence). The CDR3 spells CASSLVLGTNEKLFF. CDR3 bases: TGTGCCAGCAGCTTAGTGCTGGGAACTAATGAAAAACTGTTTTTT. The full variable domain, rest sourced from reference TRBV7-9 and TRBJ1-4, is DTGVSQNPRHKITKRGQNVTFRCDPISEHNRLYWYRQTLGQGPEFLTYFQNEAQLEKSRLLSDRFSAERPKGSFSTLEIQRTEQGDSAMYLCASSLVLGTNEKLFFGSGTQLSVL.

This clonotype showed up many times. The V call is TRBV10-1, the J call TRBJ1-1; 7 nucleotides agree with TRBD1. V shed 5 bases, J shed 6 bases, and the junction held 12 bases outside the gene matches. CDR3 length equals 15 residues. Germline V gene sequence: CDR1 WNHNN, CDR2 SYGVQD (reference sequence). CDR3 region: CASSQKTGSRAEAFF. Written as DNA, the CDR3 is TGCGCCAGCAGTCAAAAGACAGGGTCCAGAGCTGAAGCTTTCTTT.

This clonotype was seen repeatedly, ten times or more. The chain links TRBV2 to TRBJ1-2; 8 bases match TRBD1. Looked up from germline, CDR1 is SNHLY and CDR2 is FYNNEI. CDR3 length equals 13 residues. Trimming at V came to 4 bases and at J to 8 bases, leaving 6 bases not matched to a gene. CDR3 coding DNA: TGTGCCAGCAGTGGTCGACAGGGGCGCGGCTACACCTTC. It translates to CASSGRQGRGYTF.

In this sample, this clonotype turned up a few times. The genes are TRBV5-1 and TRBJ2-2; 7 bases fit TRBD1. Germline CDR1 reads SGHRS; CDR2 reads YFSETQ. The CDR3 has 15 residues. The trim removed 4 bases at V and 7 bases at J, leaving 10 bases unmatched. In DNA form, the CDR3 reads TGCGCCAGCAGCAAAGGTCAGGGGGATGACGGGGAGCTGTTTTTT. Protein: CASSKGQGDDGELFF. The full variable domain, in which reference TRBV5-1 and TRBJ2-2 provide the parts outside the CDR3, is KAGVTQTPRYLIKTRGQQVTLSCSPISGHRSVSWYQQTPGQGLQFLFEYFSETQRNKGNFPGRFSGRQFSNSRSEMNVSTLELGDSALYLCASSKGQGDDGELFFGEGSRLTVL.

This clonotype was counted many times. J is TRBJ1-3 and V is TRBV12-3 or TRBV12-4; 7 bases agree with TRBD1. The V and J ends lost 3 bases and 2 bases, in that order; junction bases with no gene match: 4. The CDR3 is 15 amino acids. The CDR3 DNA reads TGTGCCAGCAGTTTGGCCACAGGGGCTGGAAACACCATATATTTT. Protein: CASSLATGAGNTIYF.

The J gene is TRBJ2-3, the V gene TRBV20-1, with D maybe TRBD2 (6 bases). Looked up from germline, CDR1 is DFQATT and CDR2 is SNEGSKA (reference sequence). The CDR3 length is 15 residues. Trimming pared 3 bases from V and 0 bases from J, leaving 13 bases between. The CDR3 sequence: CSARSPGTSTDTQYF. The CDR3, as DNA: TGCAGTGCTAGGAGCCCGGGGACTAGCACAGATACGCAGTATTTT.

The chain carries TRBV20-1 and TRBJ2-7; a possible D gene is TRBD1 (7 bases). V was cut by 6 bases and J by 1 base, with 19 bases left in between. The length of the CDR3 is 15 residues. Germline V lookup: CDR1 DFQATT, CDR2 SNEGSKA (reference sequence). The CDR3 sequence: CSALYRGGVSYEQYF. CDR3 sequence (DNA): TGCAGTGCATTGTACAGGGGAGGTGTATCCTACGAGCAGTACTTC.

This chain joins TRBV5-1 and TRBJ2-1; tentatively, D is TRBD1 (6 bases). V shed 4 bases and J shed 8 bases, with 19 bases lying between them. The CDR3 is 15 residues long. Germline V lookup: CDR1 SGHRS, CDR2 YFSETQ. The CDR3 is CASSLGTTQAHEQFF. The CDR3 DNA reads as TGCGCCAGCAGCCTAGGGACAACTCAGGCCCATGAGCAGTTCTTC.

CDR3 amino acids: CASRGTGDLYEQYF. The DNA for the CDR3 is TGTGCCAGCAGGGGAACAGGGGATCTCTACGAGCAGTACTTC. This chain joins TRBV6-1 and TRBJ2-7; 7 bases are shared with TRBD1. After removal of 6 bases from V and 3 bases from J, the junction contained 8 bases not matched to a gene. CDR1 and CDR2 from the germline V gene are MNHNS and SASEGT. The CDR3 extends over 14 amino acids.

The chain couples TRBV4-1 to TRBJ1-2; 7 nucleotides line up with TRBD1. The CDR3 is 17 amino acids. The germline CDR1 and CDR2 sequences are MGHRA and YSYEKL. The ends lost 1 base at V and 5 bases at J; junction bases unmatched: 13. The DNA of the CDR3 is TGCGCCAGCAGCCAAGCCGAGTCCTCGGGACAGATTTATGGCTACACCTTC. Encoded protein: CASSQAESSGQIYGYTF.

This clonotype was recorded at least ten times. This rearrangement joins TRBV28 to TRBJ2-3; 10 bases line up with TRBD1. CDR3 size: 15 residues. The junction had 4 bases not matched to a gene; V was cut back by 2 bases and J by 5 bases. The germline CDR1 and CDR2 sequences are MDHEN and SYDVKM. CDR3 coding DNA: TGTGCCAGCAGTTTACCGGGACAGGGGCTAGATACGCAGTATTTT. This sequence encodes CASSLPGQGLDTQYF.

This clonotype occurred a few times. The CDR3 region has the DNA TGTGCCAGCAGCGGTAACTCCGGGGATGAGCAGTTCTTC. Its protein product is CASSGNSGDEQFF. The chain uses TRBV7-6 and TRBJ2-1; a possible D gene is TRBD2 (5 bases). Germline assignment: CDR1 SGHVS and CDR2 FNYEAQ. The CDR3 loop spans 13 amino acids. Trimming stripped 5 bases from V and 8 bases from J, with 13 bases between. The whole variable domain, filled in from reference TRBV7-6 and TRBJ2-1, reads GAGVSQSPRYKVTKRGQDVALRCDPISGHVSLYWYRQALGQGPEFLTYFNYEAQQDKSGLPNDRFSAERPEGSISTLTIQRTEQRDSAMYRCASSGNSGDEQFFGPGTRLTVL.

This clonotype has a handful of counts. This sequence joins TRBV12-3 or TRBV12-4 and TRBJ1-3; no clear D. This CDR3 spans 15 amino acids. The V end was cut by 7 bases, the J end by 3 bases, with 16 bases between. As DNA, the CDR3 is TGTGCCAGCACCTGGGAGGGTAGTGGTGGAAACACCATATATTTT. Translating it yields CASTWEGSGGNTIYF.

The chain employs TRBV6-2 or TRBV6-3 and TRBJ2-2; D gene unclear. This CDR3 is 15 amino acids long. V dropped 4 bases and J dropped 3 bases, with 12 bases sitting between them. Germline V gene sequence: CDR1 MNHEY, CDR2 SVGEGT. The CDR3 DNA follows: TGTGCCAGCAGTTCCCCGGGTTCCTACACCGGGGAGCTGTTTTTT. Amino acid sequence: CASSSPGSYTGELFF.

This clonotype was picked up many times. The genes are TRBV20-1 and TRBJ1-5; tentatively, D is TRBD1 (5 bases). Trimming pared 8 bases from V and 3 bases from J, leaving 14 bases between. Per the germline V gene, CDR1 is DFQATT and CDR2 is SNEGSKA (reference sequence). This CDR3 contains 13 residues. The CDR3 loop is CSSSTGLNQPQHF. The CDR3 DNA is TGCAGTTCCTCAACAGGACTCAATCAGCCCCAGCATTTT.

The rearrangement links TRBV28 to TRBJ1-5; D might be TRBD1 (6 bases). V lost 1 base, J lost 10 bases, and 14 bases lay in between. Germline V gene data show CDR1 as MDHEN and CDR2 as SYDVKM. This CDR3 is 14 amino acids long. Here the CDR3 DNA reads TGTGCCAGCAGTTTATCTGGCCGGGACAATCCCCAGCATTTT. Translated, it gives CASSLSGRDNPQHF.

This clonotype was recorded many times. DNA for the CDR3: TGCAGTGCTCCTCGGACTAGCGGGTCCTACGAGCAGTACTTC. This translates into CSAPRTSGSYEQYF. This chain links TRBV20-1 with TRBJ2-7; 11 bases fit TRBD2. Germline CDR1 DFQATT, CDR2 SNEGSKA (reference sequence). The CDR3 length is 14 residues. V dropped 5 bases and J dropped 1; count of bases not matched to a gene: 4.

V and J are TRBV28 and TRBJ2-1, with TRBD2 as a possible D gene (5 bases). The V gene's germline CDR1 is MDHEN and CDR2 SYDVKM. The CDR3 is 12 amino acids. The V gene lost 5 bases and the J gene lost 6 bases, with 8 bases spanning the gap. The CDR3, as DNA: TGTGCCAGCAGTGGACTGATCAATGAGCAGTTCTTC. Residues: CASSGLINEQFF.

Ten or more counts support this clonotype. This chain connects TRBV12-3 or TRBV12-4 to TRBJ2-7; TRBD2 might be the D (5 bases). The CDR3 runs 12 residues. With 6 bases removed from V and 6 bases from J, the gap between germline ends came to 12 bases. CDR3 residues: CASRPSGGEQYF. The CDR3 coding sequence is TGTGCCAGCAGACCGTCAGGAGGCGAGCAGTACTTC.

This clonotype showed up just a few times. This chain connects TRBV28 to TRBJ1-4, with D possibly being TRBD1 (6 bases). The germline gives CDR1 MDHEN, CDR2 SYDVKM. The CDR3 consists of 15 residues. V shed 2 bases and J shed 7 bases, with 14 bases lying between them. For the CDR3, the DNA is TGTGCCAGCAGTTTAGACACAGGGTTTGGTGAAAAACTGTTTTTT. It codes for CASSLDTGFGEKLFF.

This clonotype has a count of ten or more. This rearrangement joins TRBV2 to TRBJ1-1; tentative D call: TRBD1 (5 bases). Germline CDR1 reads SNHLY; CDR2 reads FYNNEI. V was pared by 5 bases and J by 0 bases, with 19 bases between. The CDR3 is made up of 17 amino acids. The DNA for the CDR3 is TGTGCCAGCAGTAAAACCGGGACGGAAATAATGAACACTGAAGCTTTCTTT. Protein product: CASSKTGTEIMNTEAFF.

This rearrangement joins TRBV11-1 to TRBJ2-5; possibly TRBD2 for D (6 bases). V lost 0 bases, J lost 5 bases, and 16 bases lay in between. Germline assignment: CDR1 SGHAT and CDR2 FQDESV (reference sequence). The CDR3 covers 16 residues. CDR3 sequence (DNA): TGTGCCAGCAGCTTAGCGATTGGAGGGTCGGCTGAGACCCAGTACTTC. It translates to CASSLAIGGSAETQYF. Looking up the rest from reference TRBV11-1 and TRBJ2-5 gives the full variable domain: EAEVAQSPRYKITEKSQAVAFWCDPISGHATLYWYRQILGQGPELLVQFQDESVVDDSQLPKDRFSAERLKGVDSTLKIQPAELGDSAMYLCASSLAIGGSAETQYFGPGTRLLVL.

This clonotype was detected ten times or more. The CDR3 DNA follows: TGTGCCAGCAGTGAAACAGGGAAGGGCTATGGCTACACCTTC. It yields the protein CASSETGKGYGYTF. The chain has TRBV2 and TRBJ1-2, with D possibly matching TRBD1 (6 bases). V dropped 2 bases and J dropped 4 bases, with 11 bases sitting between them. The CDR3 totals 14 residues. From germline, CDR1 is SNHLY and CDR2 FYNNEI.